This T cell receptor (beta chain) was recorded in a study of blood T cell repertoires in COVID-19. Under the authors' procedure: Reference gene primer amplification gave nucleated cell count estimates. Data came from immunoSEQ multiplex PCR; TCRdb stores just in-frame clones and leaves some out. V, J and clone size derive from that table, while D and trimming were established from the DNA sequence. The data show roughly 59,000 clones, less than 80% seen once. V lost 7 bases to trimming and J lost 0 bases, with 9 bases between them. The CDR3 runs 13 residues. Germline V gene data show CDR1 as MNHEY and CDR2 as SMNVEV (reference sequence).

Sequencing was performed on peripheral blood. V usage is TRBV27 and J usage is TRBJ1-1, with no clear D. The receptor comes from a human donor in a cohort sampled during active COVID-19. The CDR3 coding sequence is TGTGCCAGCACGTCGGGGATGAACACTGAAGCTTTCTTT. Its protein is CASTSGMNTEAFF.